These T cell receptor beta chains were read from a single sample in a study of cytomegalovirus exposure and HLA in healthy donors. The method was immunoSEQ multiplex PCR; TCRdb's version includes in-frame clones alone and lacks a portion of them. The sample shows over 130,000 clones, 82% of them seen only once. The specimen sequenced was PBMCs. The source of these receptors is a man aged 25 to 45 in good health and CMV-seropositive. The conserved cysteine and the conserved F or W are not part of the CDR3 here. The D gene is left open where the match is weak.

j_call | cdr3_length | v_call | d_call | cdr3_aa
TRBJ1-4 | 12 | TRBV5-4 | - | ASSPGGNNEKLF
TRBJ2-1 | 12 | TRBV25-1 | TRBD1 | ASSGDREDNEQF
TRBJ1-1 | 12 | TRBV19 | - | ASTLRGGPREAF
TRBJ1-1 | 13 | TRBV2 | - | ASSVTGGRYTEAF
TRBJ2-2 | 11 | TRBV9 | - | ASSVAGYGELF
TRBJ1-6 | 8 | TRBV6-5 | - | ASTPDICP
TRBJ1-2 | 14 | TRBV19 | - | ASSMGTERPNYGYT
TRBJ1-1 | 14 | TRBV5-8 | TRBD1 | ASSPKTGSPNTEAF
TRBJ2-2 | 16 | TRBV21-1 | - | ASSKAHGGCANTGELF
TRBJ2-7 | 14 | TRBV28 | TRBD2 | ASSLWGGEYGYEQY
TRBJ2-1 | 15 | TRBV9 | TRBD2 | ASSPFGVSGGALEQF
TRBJ2-3 | 14 | TRBV7-9 | - | ASSPVSQARGDTQY
TRBJ2-7 | 12 | TRBV5-1 | TRBD2 | ASSRRGGGYEQY
TRBJ2-2 | 12 | TRBV6-1 | - | ATPGHTNTGELF
TRBJ1-6 | 12 | TRBV9 | - | ASSPRLNNSPLH
TRBJ1-6 | 13 | TRBV5-1 | TRBD1 | ASSLARGPTSPLH
TRBJ2-3 | 14 | TRBV18 | TRBD1 | ASSPPRQGLTDTQY
TRBJ2-1 | 13 | TRBV11-1 | TRBD2 | ASSALAGGQGEQF
TRBJ1-1 | 10 | TRBV18 | - | ASSPTREGAF
TRBJ2-7 | 12 | TRBV5-4 | TRBD1 | ASSLDRGAGEQY
TRBJ2-1 | 11 | TRBV7-3 | - | ASSRLTAHEQF
TRBJ1-4 | 13 | TRBV5-1 | TRBD1 | ASSPDRASNEKLF
TRBJ1-4 | 13 | TRBV6-1 | TRBD1 | ASSVYRGEEGKLF
TRBJ2-2 | 12 | TRBV9 | - | ASSPHIDSGELF
TRBJ2-3 | 13 | TRBV9 | - | ASTLTSLVSDTQY
TRBJ2-6 | 14 | TRBV7-3 | - | ASSLERDSGANVLT
TRBJ1-2 | 11 | TRBV11-2 | - | ASSLGRGSGYT
TRBJ2-5 | 16 | TRBV7-2 | TRBD2 | ASSAWKLAGGLQETQY